The entry that follows covers one T cell receptor beta chain sequence. This table comes from immunoSEQ multiplex PCR, and its TCRdb copy is limited to in-frame clones, with some not included. The sample lists about 270,000 clones; about 87% were seen once. Assignment of participants to cohorts was predicated upon participant-reported clinical history. This entry comes from a study of blood T cell repertoires in COVID-19. Study information: COVID-19 samples collected from the United States, Italy and Spain covered acute and convalescent phases.

From germline, CDR1 is MNHEY and CDR2 SVGEGT. The CDR3 sequence is 14 residues long. V lost 2 bases, J lost 8 bases, and 13 bases lay in between. The clonotype comes from a woman aged 45 to 65 who had recovered from COVID-19. The chain combines TRBV6-2 or TRBV6-3 with TRBJ1-5, with D tentatively TRBD1 (5 bases). Input material: PBMCs or T cells enriched from blood (not recorded which). The CDR3 region has the DNA TGTGCCAGCAGTTACGGGGGGTCGGCCAAGCCCCAGCATTTT. Amino acid sequence: CASSYGGSAKPQHF.